The present TCR beta chain was sequenced within a study of breast tumors, draining lymph nodes, adjacent tissues. The V gene's germline CDR1 is KGHSH and CDR2 LQKENI. V lost 6 bases and J lost 0; bases outside the gene matches: 7. The length of the CDR3 is 15 residues. One entry per CDR3 protein, called by TCRdb with MiXCR from the multiplex PCR reads. Here the sample spans 85,000 to 130,000 distinct CDR3 sequences, 30% being singletons. Breast cancer patients provided tissue from their axillary draining lymph nodes. The sample holds many counts of this clonotype. Its antigen is not identified. The study, taken as a whole, reports: Findings are consistent with lymph node origin and intratumoral expansion of most tumor T cells.

The sequence was collected from a female donor with breast cancer. Some clones in this sample may be carry-over from other donors' samples. Sample: axillary lymph node tissue. The chain links TRBV18 to TRBJ2-5; 7 bases are shared with TRBD1. CDR3 region: CASSELQGNQETQYF. CDR3 coding DNA: TGTGCCAGCTCCGAATTACAGGGGAACCAAGAGACCCAGTACTTC.